This record concerns one T cell receptor beta chain sequence. This sample was included in a study of blood T cell repertoires in COVID-19. Trimming took 3 bases from V and 0 from J, leaving 19 bases between them. Germline loops: CDR1 LNHDA, CDR2 SQIVND (reference sequence). The CDR3 is 18 residues long. A Seattle source enrolled patients during active infection and followed them longitudinally. The method was immunoSEQ multiplex PCR; TCRdb's version includes in-frame clones alone and lacks a portion of them. The table records 300,000 to 400,000 clones, almost 90% of them present only once. This clonotype was obtained from a woman between 25 and 40 years old with COVID-19, enrolled during active disease. The rearrangement joins TRBV19 to TRBJ2-3, with D unclear. Sequencing was done on a sample of peripheral blood. The CDR3 spells CASSIGGATDISTDTQYF. The CDR3 coding sequence is TGTGCCAGTAGTATCGGTGGAGCCACCGATATTAGCACAGATACGCAGTATTTT.